This T cell receptor beta chain was retrieved from a study of blood T cell repertoires in COVID-19. Cohort assignment relied on participant-reported clinical history. Two negative PCRs, clearance, or symptom resolution were required of recovered Cohort 3 donors. V lost 1 base and J 0 bases, leaving 18 bases between the germline ends. The germline V gene encodes CDR1 LGHDT and CDR2 YNNKEL (reference sequence). The CDR3 loop spans 18 amino acids. Original processing notes: How many nucleated cells were present was estimated from reference gene primer amplification. Sequenced by immunoSEQ multiplex PCR; TCRdb stores in-frame clones only, minus some. The DNA gave D and trimming, while V, J and clone size come from that table. Of 190,000 or so clones in the sample, 75% to 90% were seen once.

The specimen sequenced was PBMCs or T cells enriched from blood (not recorded which). This chain uses TRBV3-1 (or the pseudogene TRBV3-2) with TRBJ1-2; a weak D match, TRBD1 (6 bases). The sequence came from a man aged 40-49 years who had recovered from COVID-19. The CDR3 sequence is CASSQAGGGQGSNYGYTF. The CDR3 nucleotides are TGTGCCAGCAGCCAAGCGGGCGGGGGCCAGGGGTCTAACTATGGCTACACCTTC.